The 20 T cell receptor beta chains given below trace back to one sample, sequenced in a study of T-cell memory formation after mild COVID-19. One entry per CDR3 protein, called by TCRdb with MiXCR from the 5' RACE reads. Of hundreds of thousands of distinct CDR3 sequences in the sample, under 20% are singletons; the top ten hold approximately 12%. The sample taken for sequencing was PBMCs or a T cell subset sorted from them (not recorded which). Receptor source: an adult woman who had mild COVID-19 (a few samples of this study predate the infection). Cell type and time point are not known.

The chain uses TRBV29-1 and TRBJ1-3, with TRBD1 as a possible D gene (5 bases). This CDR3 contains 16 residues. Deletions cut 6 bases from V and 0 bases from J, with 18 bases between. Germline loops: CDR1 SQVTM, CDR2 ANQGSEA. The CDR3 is CSVMWGTASSGNTIYF. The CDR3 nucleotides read TGCAGCGTCATGTGGGGGACGGCCAGCTCTGGAAACACCATATATTTT.

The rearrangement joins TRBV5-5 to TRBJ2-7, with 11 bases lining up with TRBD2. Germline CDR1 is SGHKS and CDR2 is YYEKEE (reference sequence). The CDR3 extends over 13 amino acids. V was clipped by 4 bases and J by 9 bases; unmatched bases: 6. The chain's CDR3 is CASSLSGTSGQYF. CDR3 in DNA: TGTGCCAGCAGCCTAAGCGGGACTAGCGGGCAGTACTTC.

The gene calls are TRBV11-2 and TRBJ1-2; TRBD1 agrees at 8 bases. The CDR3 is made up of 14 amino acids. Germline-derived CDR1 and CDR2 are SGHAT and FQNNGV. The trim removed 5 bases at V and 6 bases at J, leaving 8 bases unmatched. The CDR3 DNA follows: TGTGCCAGCAGCGATGGGGCAGGGGGCCATGGCTACACCTTC. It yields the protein CASSDGAGGHGYTF.

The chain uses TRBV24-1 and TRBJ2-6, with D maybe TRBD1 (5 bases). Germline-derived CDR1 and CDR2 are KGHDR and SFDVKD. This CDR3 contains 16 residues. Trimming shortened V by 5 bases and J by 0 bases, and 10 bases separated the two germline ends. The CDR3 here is CATSGQIISGANVLTF. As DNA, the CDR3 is TGTGCCACCAGTGGACAGATTATCTCTGGGGCCAACGTCCTGACTTTC.

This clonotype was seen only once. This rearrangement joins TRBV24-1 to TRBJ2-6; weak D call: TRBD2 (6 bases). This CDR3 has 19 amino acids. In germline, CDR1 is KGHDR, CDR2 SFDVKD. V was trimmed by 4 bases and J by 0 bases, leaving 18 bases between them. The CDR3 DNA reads TGTGCCACCAGTGACCGGGACTCCGGGGCGAGCTCTGGGGCCAACGTCCTGACTTTC. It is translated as CATSDRDSGASSGANVLTF.

The CDR3 protein is CASSLVGGNYEQFF. CDR3 bases: TGCGCCAGCAGCTTGGTGGGGGGCAACTATGAGCAGTTCTTC. The gene calls are TRBV5-1 and TRBJ2-1, with D perhaps given as TRBD1 or TRBD2 (6 bases each). The CDR3 length is 14 residues. CDR1 is SGHRS and CDR2 is YFSETQ in the germline V gene. V was trimmed by 0 bases and J by 8 bases, leaving 12 bases between them.

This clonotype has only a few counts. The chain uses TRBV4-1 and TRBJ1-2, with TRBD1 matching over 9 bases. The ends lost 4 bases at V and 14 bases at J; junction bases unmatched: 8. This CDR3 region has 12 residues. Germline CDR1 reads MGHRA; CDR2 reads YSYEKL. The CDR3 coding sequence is TGCGCCAGCAGCCTCCGGGGACAGGGAGCTACCTTC. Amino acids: CASSLRGQGATF.

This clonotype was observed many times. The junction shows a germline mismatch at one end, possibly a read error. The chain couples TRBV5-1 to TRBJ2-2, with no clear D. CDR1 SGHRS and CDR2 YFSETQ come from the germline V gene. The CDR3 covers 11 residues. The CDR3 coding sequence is TGTGCCAGCAGTTTCACCGGGGAGCTGTTTTTT. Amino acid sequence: CASSFTGELFF.

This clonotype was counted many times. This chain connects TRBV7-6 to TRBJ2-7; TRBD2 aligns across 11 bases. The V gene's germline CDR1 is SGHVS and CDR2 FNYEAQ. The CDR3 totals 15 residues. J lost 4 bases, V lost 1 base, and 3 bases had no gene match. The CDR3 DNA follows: TGTGCCAGCAGCTTAGGGGTAGCGGGAGGGTACGAGCAGTACTTC. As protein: CASSLGVAGGYEQYF.

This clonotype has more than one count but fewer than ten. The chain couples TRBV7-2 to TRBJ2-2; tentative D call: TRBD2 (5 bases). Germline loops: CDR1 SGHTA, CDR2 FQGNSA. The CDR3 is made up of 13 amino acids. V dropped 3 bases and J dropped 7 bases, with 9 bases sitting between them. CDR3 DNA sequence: TGTGCCAGCAGCTTTAGACGGGGCGGGGAGCTGTTTTTT. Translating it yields CASSFRRGGELFF.

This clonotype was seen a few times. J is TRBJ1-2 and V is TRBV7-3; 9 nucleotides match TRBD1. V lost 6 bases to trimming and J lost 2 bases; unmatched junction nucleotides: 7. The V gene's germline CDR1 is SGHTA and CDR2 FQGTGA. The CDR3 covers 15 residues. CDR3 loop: CASRPSGTGNYGYTF. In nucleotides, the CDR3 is TGTGCCAGCAGACCTTCCGGGACAGGGAACTATGGCTACACCTTC.

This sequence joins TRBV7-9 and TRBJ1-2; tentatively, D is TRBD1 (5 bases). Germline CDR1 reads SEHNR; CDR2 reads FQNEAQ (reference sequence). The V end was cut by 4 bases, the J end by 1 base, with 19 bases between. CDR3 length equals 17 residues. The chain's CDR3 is CASSSIPRDGFNYGYTF. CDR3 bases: TGTGCCAGCAGCTCTATACCCAGGGACGGTTTTAACTATGGCTACACCTTC.

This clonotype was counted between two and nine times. The CDR3 protein is CSALSHRETQYF. CDR3 nucleotides: TGCAGTGCCCTTTCGCATCGGGAGACCCAGTACTTC. The chain links TRBV20-1 to TRBJ2-5; D unresolved. Between the trimmed V and J ends, which lost 6 bases and 5 bases, there was a span of 13 bases. Germline V lookup: CDR1 DFQATT, CDR2 SNEGSKA (reference sequence). The CDR3 has 12 residues.

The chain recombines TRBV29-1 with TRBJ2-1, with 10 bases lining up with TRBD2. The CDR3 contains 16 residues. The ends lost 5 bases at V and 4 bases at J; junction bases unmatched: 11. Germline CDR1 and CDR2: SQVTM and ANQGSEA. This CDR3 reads CSVLARGLAFYNEQFF. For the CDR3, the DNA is TGCAGCGTTTTAGCCCGGGGACTAGCGTTTTACAATGAGCAGTTCTTC.

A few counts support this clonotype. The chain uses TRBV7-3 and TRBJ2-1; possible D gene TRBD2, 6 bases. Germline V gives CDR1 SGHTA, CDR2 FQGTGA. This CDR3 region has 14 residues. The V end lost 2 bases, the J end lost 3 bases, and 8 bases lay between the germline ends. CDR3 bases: TGTGCCAGCAGCTTATCAGCGGGCTACAATGAGCAGTTCTTC. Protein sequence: CASSLSAGYNEQFF.

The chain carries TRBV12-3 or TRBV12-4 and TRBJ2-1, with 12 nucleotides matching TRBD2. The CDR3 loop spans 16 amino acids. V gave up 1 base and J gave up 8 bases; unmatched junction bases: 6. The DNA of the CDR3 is TGTGCCAGCAGTTTAGGACTAGCGGGAGTATTCTATGAGCAGTTCTTC. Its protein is CASSLGLAGVFYEQFF.

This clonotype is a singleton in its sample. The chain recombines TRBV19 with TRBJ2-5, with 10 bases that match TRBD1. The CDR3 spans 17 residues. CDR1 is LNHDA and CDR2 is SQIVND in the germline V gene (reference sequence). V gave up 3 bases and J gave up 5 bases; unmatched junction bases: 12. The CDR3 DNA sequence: TGTGCCAGTAGTATGGTTGGAGGGACAGGGGCGGGGGAGACCCAGTACTTC. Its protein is CASSMVGGTGAGETQYF.

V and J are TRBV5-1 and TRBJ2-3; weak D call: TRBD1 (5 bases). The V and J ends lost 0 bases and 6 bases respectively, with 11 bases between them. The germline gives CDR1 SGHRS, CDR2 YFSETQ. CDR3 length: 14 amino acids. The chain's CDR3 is CASSLEQARDTQYF. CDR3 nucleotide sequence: TGCGCCAGCAGCTTGGAACAGGCTCGGGATACGCAGTATTTT.

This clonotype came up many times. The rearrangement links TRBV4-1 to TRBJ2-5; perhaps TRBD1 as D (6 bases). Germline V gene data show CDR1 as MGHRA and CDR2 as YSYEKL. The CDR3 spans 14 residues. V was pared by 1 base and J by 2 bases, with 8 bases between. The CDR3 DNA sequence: TGCGCCAGCAGCCAAGGGACAGCTCAAGAGACCCAGTACTTC. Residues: CASSQGTAQETQYF.

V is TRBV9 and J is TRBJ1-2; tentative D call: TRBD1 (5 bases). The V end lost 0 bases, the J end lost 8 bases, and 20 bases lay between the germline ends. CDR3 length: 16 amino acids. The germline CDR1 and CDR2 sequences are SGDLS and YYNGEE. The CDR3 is CASSVATSQVSHGYTF. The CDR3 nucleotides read TGTGCCAGCAGCGTAGCTACTTCACAGGTCTCCCACGGCTACACCTTC.